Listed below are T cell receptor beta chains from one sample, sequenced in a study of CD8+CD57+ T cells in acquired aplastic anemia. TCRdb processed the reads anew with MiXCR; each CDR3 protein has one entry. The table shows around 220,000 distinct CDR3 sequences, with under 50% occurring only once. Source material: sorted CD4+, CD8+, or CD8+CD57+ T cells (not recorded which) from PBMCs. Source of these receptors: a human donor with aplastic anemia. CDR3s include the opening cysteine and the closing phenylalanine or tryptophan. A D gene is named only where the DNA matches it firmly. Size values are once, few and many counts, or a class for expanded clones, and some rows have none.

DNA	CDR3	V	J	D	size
TGCAGCGTCAGCAGGGGGGAGAGCACTGAAGCTTTCTTT	CSVSRGESTEAFF	TRBV29-1	TRBJ1-1	TRBD1	.
TGTGCCAGTAGGACAGGGATGCTTAGCAATCAGCCCCAGCATTTT	CASRTGMLSNQPQHF	TRBV19	TRBJ1-5	TRBD1	.
TGTGCCAGCAGCCAAGAAGGGGGGGCTCGGGAGACCCAGTACTTC	CASSQEGGARETQYF	TRBV3-1	TRBJ2-5	.	few
TGCAGCGTTTCCACAGGGGGAAGCAATGAAAAACTGTTTTTT	CSVSTGGSNEKLFF	TRBV29-1	TRBJ1-4	TRBD1	few
TGTGCCAGCAGCCATAGGACTAGCGGGAGGCGGGAGACCCAGTACTTC	CASSHRTSGRRETQYF	TRBV7-8	TRBJ2-5	TRBD2	.
TGTGCCAGTAGTGTTCGTACAGGGGGCGAGGCCTACGAGCATTTT	CASSVRTGGEAYEHF	TRBV19	TRBJ1-5	TRBD1	.
TGCAGTGCTAAGCATGGACAGATCTATGGCTACACCTTC	CSAKHGQIYGYTF	TRBV20-1	TRBJ1-2	.	many
TGTGCCAGCAGTTACTCGTACCCTTCCAGCGGGTACGAGCAGTACTTC	CASSYSYPSSGYEQYF	TRBV6-5	TRBJ2-7	.	many
TGTGCCAGCAGCGCTTGGGGAAACTATGGCTACACCTTC	CASSAWGNYGYTF	TRBV9	TRBJ1-2	.	.
TGTGCCAGCAGTCGGGGACTAGCGGGGGGCCGGTCAGATACGCAGTATTTT	CASSRGLAGGRSDTQYF	TRBV6-1	TRBJ2-3	TRBD2	once
TGTGCCAGCAGCTTAACTACAGGGGGCCCATACAATGAGCAGTTCTTC	CASSLTTGGPYNEQFF	TRBV7-3	TRBJ2-1	TRBD1	.
TGTGCCAGTAGTATGACAGTCACTAACTATGGCTACACCTTC	CASSMTVTNYGYTF	TRBV19	TRBJ1-2	.	.
TGTGCCAGCAGGGGGGGCACAGATACGCAGTATTTT	CASRGGTDTQYF	TRBV9	TRBJ2-3	.	.
TGTGCCAGCGGCGCAAGGGATCCCTACACCTTC	CASGARDPYTF	TRBV9	TRBJ1-2	.	.
TGCGCCAGCAGACTAGCGGGGTGGGAGACCCAGTACTTC	CASRLAGWETQYF	TRBV10-2	TRBJ2-5	TRBD2	.
TGTGCCAGCAGCTTAGGTCCAGTTATTAACTATGGCTACACCTTC	CASSLGPVINYGYTF	TRBV7-8	TRBJ1-2	.	.
TGTGCCAGCAGCCCCCATCCGCAGGGTGGCAATCAGCCCCAGCATTTT	CASSPHPQGGNQPQHF	TRBV5-6	TRBJ1-5	.	.
TGCAGCGTTGAAGAGGTCAGCGGGACCACCTACAATGAGCAGTTCTTC	CSVEEVSGTTYNEQFF	TRBV29-1	TRBJ2-1	TRBD2	few
TGTGCCAGCAGCCCGAATCGGGGTAACACTGAAGCTTTCTTT	CASSPNRGNTEAFF	TRBV7-2	TRBJ1-1	.	many
TGCGCCAGCAGTGAACGGGACAGGGGAATTCAGTACTTC	CASSERDRGIQYF	TRBV10-1	TRBJ2-4	TRBD1	once
TGCGCCAGCAGCCAAGTGGGACAAGGGGGCTTGGGCTACACCTTC	CASSQVGQGGLGYTF	TRBV4-1	TRBJ1-2	TRBD1	many
TGTGCCAGCAGTTCGGGGCGAAACACCATATATTTT	CASSSGRNTIYF	TRBV6-5	TRBJ1-3	.	many